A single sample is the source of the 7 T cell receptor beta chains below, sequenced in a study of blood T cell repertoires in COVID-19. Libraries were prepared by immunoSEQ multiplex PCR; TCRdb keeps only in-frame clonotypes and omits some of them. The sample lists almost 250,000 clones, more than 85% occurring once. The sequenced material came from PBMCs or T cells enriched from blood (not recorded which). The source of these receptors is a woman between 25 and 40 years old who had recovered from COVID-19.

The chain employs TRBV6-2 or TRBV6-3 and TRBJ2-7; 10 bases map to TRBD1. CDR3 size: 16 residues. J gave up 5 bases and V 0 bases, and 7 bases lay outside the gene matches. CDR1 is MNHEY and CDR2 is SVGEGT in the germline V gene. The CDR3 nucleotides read TGTGCCAGCAGTTACTCAGCGGGACAGGGGCCCGACGAGCAGTACTTC. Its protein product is CASSYSAGQGPDEQYF.

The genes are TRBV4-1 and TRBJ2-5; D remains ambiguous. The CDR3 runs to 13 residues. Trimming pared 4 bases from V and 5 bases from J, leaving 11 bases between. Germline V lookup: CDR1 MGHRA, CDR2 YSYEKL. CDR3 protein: CASSRGVRETQYF. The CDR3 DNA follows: TGCGCCAGCAGCCGTGGTGTTCGGGAGACCCAGTACTTC.

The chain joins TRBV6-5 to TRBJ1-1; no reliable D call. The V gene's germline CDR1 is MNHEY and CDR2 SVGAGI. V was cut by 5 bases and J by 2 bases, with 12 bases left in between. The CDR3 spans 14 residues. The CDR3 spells CASSLKGVNTEAFF. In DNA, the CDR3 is TGTGCCAGCAGTCTAAAGGGAGTAAACACTGAAGCTTTCTTT.

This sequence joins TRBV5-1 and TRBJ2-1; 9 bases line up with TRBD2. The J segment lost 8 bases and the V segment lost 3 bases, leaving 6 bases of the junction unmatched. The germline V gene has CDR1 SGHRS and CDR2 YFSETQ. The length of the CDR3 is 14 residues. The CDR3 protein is CASSSGLAVDEQFF. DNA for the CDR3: TGCGCCAGCAGCTCGGGACTAGCAGTCGATGAGCAGTTCTTC.

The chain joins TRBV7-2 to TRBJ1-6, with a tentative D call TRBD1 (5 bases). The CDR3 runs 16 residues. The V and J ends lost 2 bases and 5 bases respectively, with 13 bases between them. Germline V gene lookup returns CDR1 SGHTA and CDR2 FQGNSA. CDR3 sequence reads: CASSLQGMGNNSPLHF. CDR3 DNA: TGTGCCAGCAGCTTACAGGGAATGGGCAATAATTCACCCCTCCACTTT.

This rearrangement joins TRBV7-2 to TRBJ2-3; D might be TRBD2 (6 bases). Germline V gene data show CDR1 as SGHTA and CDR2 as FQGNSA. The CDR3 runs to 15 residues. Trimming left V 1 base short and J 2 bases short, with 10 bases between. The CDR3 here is CASSLGSGNTDTQYF. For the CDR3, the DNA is TGTGCCAGCAGCTTAGGTAGCGGAAACACAGATACGCAGTATTTT.

The CDR3 DNA is TGTGCCAGCAGCCCTTGGGACAGCCCTTTCTTGGGCGAGCAGTACTTC. Amino acids: CASSPWDSPFLGEQYF. J is TRBJ2-7 and V is TRBV11-2; TRBD1 agrees at 7 bases. Germline CDR1 SGHAT, CDR2 FQNNGV. This CDR3 spans 16 amino acids. The junction had 16 bases not matched to a gene; V was cut back by 5 bases and J by 6 bases. Combining the CDR3 with reference TRBV11-2 and TRBJ2-7 gives the whole variable domain EAGVAQSPRYKIIEKRQSVAFWCNPISGHATLYWYQQILGQGPKLLIQFQNNGVVDDSQLPKDRFSAERLKGVDSTLKIQPAKLEDSAVYLCASSPWDSPFLGEQYFGPGTRLTVT.